This T cell receptor beta chain was obtained from a study of spatial heterogeneity in lung cancer. As for the study in general: Compared with alpha-chain sequences, beta-chain sequences were consistently detected in greater numbers.

Study-wide results and caveats: It was found that expanded intratumoral alpha and beta TCR counts tracked tumor mutation counts.

Via MiXCR, TCRdb re-called the 5' RACE reads, giving one row per CDR3 protein. The sample consists of 6,900 or so distinct CDR3 sequences, roughly 12% of them appearing once. This clonotype has a count of ten or more. Antigen specificity is unknown. Found in a library prepared for alpha chains, this beta chain is an off-target read, and its abundance has little meaning. CDR3 length: 12 residues. Germline assignment: CDR1 SGHRS and CDR2 YFSETQ. Trimming pared 0 bases from V and 13 bases from J, leaving 11 bases between. Documented time point: sample taken at primary tumor resection. The authors sequenced whole RNA from tumor, nontumor lung or frozen PBMC without sorting.

This clonotype was sampled from a male donor with early-stage non-small cell lung cancer. The sequenced sample was lung tumor tissue, obtained at surgery. The chain combines TRBV5-1 with TRBJ1-3; the D is unclear. Here the CDR3 reads CASSLDGSLIYF. CDR3 DNA: TGCGCCAGCAGCTTGGACGGCTCCTTGATATATTTT.